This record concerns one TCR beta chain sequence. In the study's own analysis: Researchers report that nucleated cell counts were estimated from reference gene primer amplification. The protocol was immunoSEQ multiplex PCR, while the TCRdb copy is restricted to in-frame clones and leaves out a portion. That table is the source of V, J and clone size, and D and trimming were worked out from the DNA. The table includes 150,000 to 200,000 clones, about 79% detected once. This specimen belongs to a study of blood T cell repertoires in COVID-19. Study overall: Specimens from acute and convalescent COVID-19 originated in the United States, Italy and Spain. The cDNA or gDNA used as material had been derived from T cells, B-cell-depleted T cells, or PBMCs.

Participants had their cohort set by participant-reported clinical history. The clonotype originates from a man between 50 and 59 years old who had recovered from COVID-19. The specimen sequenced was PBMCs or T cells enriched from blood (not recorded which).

The CDR3 here is CASSIDRAGNEQFF. CDR3 in DNA: TGCGCCAGCAGTATTGACAGGGCAGGCAATGAGCAGTTCTTC. This chain connects TRBV5-1 to TRBJ2-1; 7 bases align to TRBD1. Losses at the gene ends were 5 bases for V and 6 bases for J; bases not matched to a gene: 8. The germline gives CDR1 SGHRS, CDR2 YFSETQ. The CDR3 covers 14 residues.